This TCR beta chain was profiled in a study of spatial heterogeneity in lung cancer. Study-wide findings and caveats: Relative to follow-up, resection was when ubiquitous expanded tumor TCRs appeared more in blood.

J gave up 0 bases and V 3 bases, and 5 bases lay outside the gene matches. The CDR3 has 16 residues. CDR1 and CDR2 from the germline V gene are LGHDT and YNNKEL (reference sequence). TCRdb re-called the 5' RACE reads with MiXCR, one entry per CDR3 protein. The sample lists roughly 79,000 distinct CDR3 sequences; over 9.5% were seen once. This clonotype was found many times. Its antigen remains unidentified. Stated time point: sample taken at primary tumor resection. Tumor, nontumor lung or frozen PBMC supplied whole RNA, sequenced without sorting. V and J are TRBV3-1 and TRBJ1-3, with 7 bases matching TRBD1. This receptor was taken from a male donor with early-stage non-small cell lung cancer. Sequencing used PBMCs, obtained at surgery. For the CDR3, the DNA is TGTGCCAGCAGCCAGAACAGGGGCCCCTCTGGAAACACCATATATTTT. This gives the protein CASSQNRGPSGNTIYF. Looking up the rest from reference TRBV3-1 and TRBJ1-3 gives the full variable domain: DTAVSQTPKYLVTQMGNDKSIKCEQNLGHDTMYWYKQDSKKFLKIMFSYNNKELIINETVPNRFSPKSPDKAHLNLHINSLELGDSAVYFCASSQNRGPSGNTIYFGEGSWLTVV.